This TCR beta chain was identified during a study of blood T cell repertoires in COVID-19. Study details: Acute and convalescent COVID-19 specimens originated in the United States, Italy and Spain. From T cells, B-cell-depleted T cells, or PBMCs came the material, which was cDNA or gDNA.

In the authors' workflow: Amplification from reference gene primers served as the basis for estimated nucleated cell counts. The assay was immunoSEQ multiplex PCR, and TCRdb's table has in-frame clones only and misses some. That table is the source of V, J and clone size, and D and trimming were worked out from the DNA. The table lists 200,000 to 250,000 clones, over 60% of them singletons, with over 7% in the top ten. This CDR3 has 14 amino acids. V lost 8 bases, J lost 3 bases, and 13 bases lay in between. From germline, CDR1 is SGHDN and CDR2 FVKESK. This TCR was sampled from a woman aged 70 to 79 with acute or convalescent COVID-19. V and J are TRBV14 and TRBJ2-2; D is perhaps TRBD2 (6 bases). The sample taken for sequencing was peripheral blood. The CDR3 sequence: CASALGGYTGELFF. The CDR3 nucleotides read TGTGCCAGCGCTCTCGGGGGATACACCGGGGAGCTGTTTTTT.